This record covers a single T cell receptor beta chain. Its specificity is not known. This sample was included in a study of neurological immune-mediated disorders. From germline, CDR1 is DFQATT and CDR2 SNEGSKA (reference sequence). The V segment lost 1 base and the J segment 2 bases; nucleotides outside the gene matches: 2. This CDR3 has 14 residues. Each TCR transcript was tagged with a 10-nucleotide random UMI during 5'RACE. TCRdb re-analysed the 5' RACE reads in MiXCR, keeping a single row per CDR3 protein. The sample shows fewer than 80,000 distinct CDR3 sequences, less than 6% of them seen only once. The unsorted libraries were produced from 2 million PBMCs held at -80 C. Study-level points and caveats: HTLV-1-associated myelopathy led in TCR clonal expansion, while multiple sclerosis ranked lowest, below healthy controls. None of the CDR3 amino acid sequences of expanded clones recurred across subjects, suggesting private repertoires in all groups.

The origin of this receptor is a woman in her fifties or sixties with multiple sclerosis. The sequencing input was PBMCs. The rearrangement joins TRBV20-1 to TRBJ1-3; TRBD1 matches 7 bases. In DNA form, the CDR3 reads TGCAGTGCTAGAGGGACAGGCACTGGAAACACCATATATTTT. Translation gives CSARGTGTGNTIYF.